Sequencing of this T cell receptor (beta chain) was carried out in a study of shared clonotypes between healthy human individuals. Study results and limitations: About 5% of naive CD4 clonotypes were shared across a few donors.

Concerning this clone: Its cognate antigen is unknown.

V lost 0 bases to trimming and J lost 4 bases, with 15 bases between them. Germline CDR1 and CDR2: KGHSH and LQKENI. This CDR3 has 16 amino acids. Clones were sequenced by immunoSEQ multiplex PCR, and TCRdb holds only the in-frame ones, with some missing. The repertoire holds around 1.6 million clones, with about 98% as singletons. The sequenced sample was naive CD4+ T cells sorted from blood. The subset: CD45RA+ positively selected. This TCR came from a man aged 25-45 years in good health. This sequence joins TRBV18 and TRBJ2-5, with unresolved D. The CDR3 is CASSPPAGSDGETQYF. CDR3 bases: TGTGCCAGCTCACCACCAGCTGGTAGTGATGGAGAGACCCAGTACTTC.